This T cell receptor beta chain was sequenced in a study of CD8+ T cells in alopecia areata. Study information: The drug, oral tofacitinib, was given to treated patients at 5 to 10 mg twice daily. Findings and limits, study-wide: Throughout tofacitinib, many expanded lesional clones continued to persist in scalp and blood.

The treatment was: oral pan-JAK inhibitor, 5-10 mg twice daily. PBMCs provided sorted CD4+ and CD8+ T cells. Comment on this clone: Its antigen is still unknown.

cDNA prepared by RNA extraction and subsequent reverse transcription served as the template for sequencing. Repertoires were generated with immunoSEQ multiplex PCR, while TCRdb's copy carries only in-frame clones and drops some. The sample shows 95,000 to 120,000 clones, 55% to 60% of them seen only once. Germline-derived CDR1 and CDR2 are SGHDT and YYEEEE. There are 12 residues in the CDR3. Trimming removed 3 bases at V and 7 bases at J, with 11 bases between. The chain combines TRBV5-6 with TRBJ2-7; D remains unclear. The receptor was derived from a human donor with alopecia areata. The starting material was CD4+ T cells sorted from blood, obtained at week 24, from a patient treated with tofacitinib. The CDR3 loop reads CASSSTYGEQYF. In DNA form, the CDR3 reads TGTGCCAGCAGCTCCACATATGGGGAGCAGTACTTC.